A selection of T cell receptor beta chains follows, all from one sample in a study of cytomegalovirus exposure and HLA in healthy donors. Data came from immunoSEQ multiplex PCR; TCRdb stores just in-frame clones and leaves some out. The table has 150,000 to 200,000 clones, over 70% seen once. The sample was PBMCs. These receptors were obtained from a male donor in good health and CMV-seronegative. Both conserved end residues are part of each CDR3. The D gene is left open where the match is weak. Clone size is shown for a subset of rows, as once, few, many or a class of expanded clone.

clone size: -
D gene: -
V gene: TRBV6-1
J gene: TRBJ2-3
CDR3 protein: CASSESRGATDTQYF
CDR3 DNA: TGTGCCAGCAGTGAAAGTCGGGGGGCCACAGATACGCAGTATTTT

clone size: -
D gene: -
V gene: TRBV28
J gene: TRBJ1-5
CDR3 protein: CASSFEGAPSNQPQHF
CDR3 DNA: TGTGCCAGCAGTTTTGAAGGGGCCCCCAGCAATCAGCCCCAGCATTTT

clone size: -
D gene: -
V gene: TRBV28
J gene: TRBJ1-5
CDR3 protein: CASSLRSGGPGRINQPQHF
CDR3 DNA: TGTGCCAGCAGTTTACGGTCGGGGGGGCCCGGTCGGATTAATCAGCCCCAGCATTTT

clone size: -
D gene: TRBD2
V gene: TRBV28
J gene: TRBJ2-7
CDR3 protein: CASSRILAGGSYEQYF
CDR3 DNA: TGTGCCAGCAGTCGCATACTAGCGGGAGGTTCCTACGAGCAGTACTTC

clone size: -
D gene: -
V gene: TRBV5-1
J gene: TRBJ2-7
CDR3 protein: CASSLGVGGSYEQYF
CDR3 DNA: TGCGCCAGCAGCTTGGGGGTTGGCGGCTCCTACGAGCAGTACTTC

clone size: -
D gene: TRBD2
V gene: TRBV18
J gene: TRBJ2-5
CDR3 protein: CASSPRTSGETQYF
CDR3 DNA: TGTGCCAGCTCACCACGGACTAGCGGAGAGACCCAGTACTTC

clone size: -
D gene: -
V gene: TRBV5-1
J gene: TRBJ1-5
CDR3 protein: CASSPGVAGNQPQHF
CDR3 DNA: TGCGCCAGCAGCCCCGGGGTGGCTGGCAATCAGCCCCAGCATTTT

clone size: -
D gene: -
V gene: TRBV2
J gene: TRBJ1-6
CDR3 protein: CASSEEAGEGSPLHF
CDR3 DNA: TGTGCCAGCAGTGAAGAGGCAGGGGAAGGTTCACCCCTCCACTTT

clone size: few
D gene: -
V gene: TRBV28
J gene: TRBJ2-1
CDR3 protein: CASSLTAGKSYNEQFF
CDR3 DNA: TGTGCCAGCAGTTTGACGGCGGGGAAATCCTACAATGAGCAGTTCTTC

clone size: -
D gene: TRBD2
V gene: TRBV7-2
J gene: TRBJ2-1
CDR3 protein: CASSFVTSGGHQFF
CDR3 DNA: TGTGCCAGCAGCTTTGTGACTAGCGGGGGACATCAGTTCTTC

clone size: few
D gene: -
V gene: TRBV5-1
J gene: TRBJ2-1
CDR3 protein: CASIPGERGNEQFF
CDR3 DNA: TGCGCCAGCATTCCAGGGGAACGCGGCAATGAGCAGTTCTTC

clone size: once
D gene: -
V gene: TRBV4-3
J gene: TRBJ1-1
CDR3 protein: CASSQESGPRRGTEAFF
CDR3 DNA: TGCGCCAGCAGCCAAGAGAGCGGCCCTCGCCGAGGGACTGAAGCTTTCTTT

clone size: -
D gene: TRBD1
V gene: TRBV19
J gene: TRBJ1-6
CDR3 protein: CASSHQQGANNSPLHF
CDR3 DNA: TGTGCCAGTAGCCACCAACAGGGGGCAAATAATTCACCCCTCCACTTT

clone size: -
D gene: -
V gene: TRBV2
J gene: TRBJ1-4
CDR3 protein: CASIQDTTNGKLFF
CDR3 DNA: TGTGCCAGCATTCAGGACACAACTAATGGAAAACTGTTTTTT

clone size: once
D gene: TRBD2
V gene: TRBV5-1
J gene: TRBJ2-3
CDR3 protein: CASSRSGTAPTDTQYF
CDR3 DNA: TGCGCCAGCAGCCGTAGCGGGACGGCCCCCACAGATACGCAGTATTTT

clone size: -
D gene: -
V gene: TRBV5-4
J gene: TRBJ2-6
CDR3 protein: CASSEQELSGANVLTF
CDR3 DNA: TGTGCCAGCAGCGAACAGGAGCTCTCTGGGGCCAACGTCCTGACTTTC

clone size: -
D gene: -
V gene: TRBV10-3
J gene: TRBJ1-5
CDR3 protein: CAISESEQPQHF
CDR3 DNA: TGTGCCATCAGTGAGTCCGAGCAGCCCCAGCATTTT

clone size: -
D gene: TRBD2
V gene: TRBV15
J gene: TRBJ2-7
CDR3 protein: CATSRDRTKRGTDEQYF
CDR3 DNA: TGTGCCACCAGCAGAGACAGGACCAAGCGGGGAACGGACGAGCAGTACTTC

clone size: -
D gene: -
V gene: TRBV25-1
J gene: TRBJ2-7
CDR3 protein: CASSPLGQGFRTYEQYF
CDR3 DNA: TGTGCCAGCAGTCCCTTAGGGCAGGGCTTTAGAACCTACGAGCAGTACTTC

clone size: -
D gene: TRBD2
V gene: TRBV28
J gene: TRBJ2-5
CDR3 protein: CASRGLAGGKETQYF
CDR3 DNA: TGTGCCAGCAGAGGACTAGCGGGGGGAAAAGAGACCCAGTACTTC

clone size: -
D gene: TRBD1
V gene: TRBV6-5
J gene: TRBJ1-2
CDR3 protein: CASSYDRDYGYTF
CDR3 DNA: TGTGCCAGCAGTTATGACAGGGACTATGGCTACACCTTC

clone size: -
D gene: -
V gene: TRBV5-1
J gene: TRBJ2-3
CDR3 protein: CASSEDSGTDTQYF
CDR3 DNA: TGCGCCAGCAGCGAGGACTCCGGCACAGATACGCAGTATTTT

clone size: -
D gene: TRBD1
V gene: TRBV10-3
J gene: TRBJ2-3
CDR3 protein: CAIRKTGFGDTQYF
CDR3 DNA: TGTGCCATCAGGAAGACAGGGTTTGGAGATACGCAGTATTTT

clone size: -
D gene: TRBD1
V gene: TRBV11-1
J gene: TRBJ1-1
CDR3 protein: CASSLEGQTGSTEAFF
CDR3 DNA: TGTGCCAGCAGCTTAGAGGGACAGACGGGGAGCACTGAAGCTTTCTTT

clone size: few
D gene: -
V gene: TRBV5-5
J gene: TRBJ1-2
CDR3 protein: CASTTRGLTYGYTF
CDR3 DNA: TGTGCCAGCACCACGCGGGGACTGACCTATGGCTACACCTTC

clone size: -
D gene: -
V gene: TRBV5-1
J gene: TRBJ1-6
CDR3 protein: CASSLGSSRNSPLHF
CDR3 DNA: TGCGCCAGCAGCTTGGGGAGCAGCCGGAATTCACCCCTCCACTTT

clone size: few
D gene: -
V gene: TRBV14
J gene: TRBJ2-5
CDR3 protein: CASSHWAREEFGTQYF
CDR3 DNA: TGTGCCAGCAGCCATTGGGCCAGGGAAGAGTTTGGGACCCAGTACTTC

clone size: once
D gene: -
V gene: TRBV28
J gene: TRBJ1-4
CDR3 protein: CASSLLQGIANEKLFF
CDR3 DNA: TGTGCCAGCAGTCTCCTCCAGGGGATAGCTAATGAAAAACTGTTTTTT

clone size: -
D gene: TRBD1
V gene: TRBV11-2
J gene: TRBJ1-1
CDR3 protein: CASGQVGNTEAFF
CDR3 DNA: TGTGCCAGTGGACAGGTAGGGAACACTGAAGCTTTCTTT

clone size: -
D gene: TRBD2
V gene: TRBV27
J gene: TRBJ2-1
CDR3 protein: CASSFRLAGEFDEQFF
CDR3 DNA: TGTGCCAGCAGTTTCCGACTAGCGGGAGAATTCGATGAGCAGTTCTTC

clone size: -
D gene: -
V gene: TRBV29-1
J gene: TRBJ2-3
CDR3 protein: CSVEDREGDTQYF
CDR3 DNA: TGCAGCGTCGAGGACAGGGAGGGGGATACGCAGTATTTT

clone size: -
D gene: TRBD1
V gene: TRBV19
J gene: TRBJ1-5
CDR3 protein: CASRDGTAINQPQHF
CDR3 DNA: TGTGCCAGTAGGGACGGGACAGCGATCAATCAGCCCCAGCATTTT

clone size: -
D gene: TRBD1
V gene: TRBV20-1
J gene: TRBJ1-4
CDR3 protein: CGTGVEKLFF
CDR3 DNA: TGCGGGACAGGGGTTGAAAAACTGTTTTTT

clone size: -
D gene: TRBD1
V gene: TRBV11-2
J gene: TRBJ1-3
CDR3 protein: CASSRGQGARGNTIYF
CDR3 DNA: TGTGCCAGCAGCCGTGGACAGGGGGCAAGAGGAAACACCATATATTTT

clone size: -
D gene: -
V gene: TRBV7-9
J gene: TRBJ2-4
CDR3 protein: CASSPIGF
CDR3 DNA: TGTGCCAGCAGCCCAATCGGTTTC

clone size: -
D gene: TRBD1
V gene: TRBV27
J gene: TRBJ2-7
CDR3 protein: CASSSYRGPLYEQYF
CDR3 DNA: TGTGCCAGCAGTTCTTACAGGGGGCCCCTTTACGAGCAGTACTTC

clone size: once
D gene: TRBD1
V gene: TRBV11-1
J gene: TRBJ1-2
CDR3 protein: CASSPGQGSQLTF
CDR3 DNA: TGTGCCAGCAGCCCGGGACAGGGGAGTCAACTCACCTTC

clone size: -
D gene: -
V gene: TRBV27
J gene: TRBJ1-5
CDR3 protein: CASSFQGLSNQPQHF
CDR3 DNA: TGTGCCAGCAGTTTCCAGGGTTTGAGCAATCAGCCCCAGCATTTT

clone size: few
D gene: -
V gene: TRBV27
J gene: TRBJ1-5
CDR3 protein: CAAMRRGVGQPQHF
CDR3 DNA: TGTGCGGCTATGAGGCGGGGGGTCGGGCAGCCCCAGCATTTT

clone size: -
D gene: -
V gene: TRBV5-1
J gene: TRBJ2-7
CDR3 protein: CASSLVSDRPIYEQYF
CDR3 DNA: TGCGCCAGCAGCTTGGTTAGCGACAGGCCTATCTACGAGCAGTACTTC

clone size: -
D gene: -
V gene: TRBV28
J gene: TRBJ1-1
CDR3 protein: CASSPPTGNTEAFF
CDR3 DNA: TGTGCCAGCAGTCCACCGACAGGGAACACTGAAGCTTTCTTT

clone size: once
D gene: TRBD1
V gene: TRBV2
J gene: TRBJ1-5
CDR3 protein: CASSVEGARYQPQHF
CDR3 DNA: TGTGCCAGCAGCGTGGAGGGGGCGCGGTATCAGCCCCAGCATTTT

clone size: -
D gene: -
V gene: TRBV19
J gene: TRBJ2-1
CDR3 protein: CASSIGGAYNEQFF
CDR3 DNA: TGTGCCAGTAGTATTGGCGGGGCTTACAATGAGCAGTTCTTC

clone size: -
D gene: -
V gene: TRBV2
J gene: TRBJ2-7
CDR3 protein: CASSETRGTNEQYF
CDR3 DNA: TGTGCCAGCAGTGAAACAAGGGGGACGAACGAGCAGTACTTC

clone size: few
D gene: -
V gene: TRBV6-1
J gene: TRBJ2-7
CDR3 protein: CASNLFRGSYEQYF
CDR3 DNA: TGTGCCAGCAATCTTTTCAGGGGCTCCTACGAGCAGTACTTC

clone size: -
D gene: -
V gene: TRBV7-9
J gene: TRBJ2-3
CDR3 protein: CASDGASLQYF
CDR3 DNA: TGTGCCAGCGATGGGGCCAGTCTGCAGTATTTT